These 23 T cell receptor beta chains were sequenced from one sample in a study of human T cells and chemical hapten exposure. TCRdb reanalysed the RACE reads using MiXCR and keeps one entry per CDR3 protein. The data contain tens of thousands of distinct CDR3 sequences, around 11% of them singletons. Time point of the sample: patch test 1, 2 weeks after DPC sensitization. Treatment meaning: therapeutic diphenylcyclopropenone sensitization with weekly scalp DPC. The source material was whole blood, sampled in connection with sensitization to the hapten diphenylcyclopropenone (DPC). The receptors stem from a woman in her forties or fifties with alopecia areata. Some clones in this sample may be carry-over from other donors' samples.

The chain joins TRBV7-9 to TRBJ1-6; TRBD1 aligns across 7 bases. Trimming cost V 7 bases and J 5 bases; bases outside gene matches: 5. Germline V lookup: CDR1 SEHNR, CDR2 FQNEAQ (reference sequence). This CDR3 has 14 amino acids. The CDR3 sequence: CASTRTGNNSPLHF. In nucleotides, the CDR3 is TGTGCCAGCACCCGGACAGGAAATAATTCACCCCTCCACTTT.

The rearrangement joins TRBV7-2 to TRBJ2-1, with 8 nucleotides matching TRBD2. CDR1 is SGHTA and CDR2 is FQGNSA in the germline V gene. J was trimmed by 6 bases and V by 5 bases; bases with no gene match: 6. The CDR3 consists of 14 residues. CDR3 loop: CASSLGLDVNEQFF. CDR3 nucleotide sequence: TGTGCCAGCAGCCTGGGACTAGACGTCAATGAGCAGTTCTTC.

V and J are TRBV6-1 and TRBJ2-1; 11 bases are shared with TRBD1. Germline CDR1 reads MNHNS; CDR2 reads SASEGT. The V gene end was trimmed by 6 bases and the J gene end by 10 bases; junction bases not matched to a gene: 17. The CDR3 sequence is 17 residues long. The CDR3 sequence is CASSIRGTGGRSGEQFF. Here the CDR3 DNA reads TGTGCCAGCAGCATCCGCGGGACAGGGGGAAGGTCCGGCGAGCAGTTCTTC.

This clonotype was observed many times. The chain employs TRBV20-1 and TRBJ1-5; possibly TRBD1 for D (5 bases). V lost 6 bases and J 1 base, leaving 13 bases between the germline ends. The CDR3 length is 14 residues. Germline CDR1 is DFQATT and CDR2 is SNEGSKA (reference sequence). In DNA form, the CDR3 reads TGCAGTGCCCCAAACCGGGACAGCAATCAGCCCCAGCATTTT. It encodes CSAPNRDSNQPQHF.

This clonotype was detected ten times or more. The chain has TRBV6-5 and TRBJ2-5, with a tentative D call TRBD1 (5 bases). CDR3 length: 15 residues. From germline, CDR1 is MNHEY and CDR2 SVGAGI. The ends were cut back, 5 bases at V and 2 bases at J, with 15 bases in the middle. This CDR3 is CASSPNRPGQETQYF. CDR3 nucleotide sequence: TGTGCCAGCAGTCCTAACCGCCCAGGGCAAGAGACCCAGTACTTC.

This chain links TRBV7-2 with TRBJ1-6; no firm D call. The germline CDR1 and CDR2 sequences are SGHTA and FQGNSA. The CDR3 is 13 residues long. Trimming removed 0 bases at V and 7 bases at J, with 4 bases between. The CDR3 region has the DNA TGTGCCAGCAGCTTAGCCCAGAATTCACCCCTCCACTTT. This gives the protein CASSLAQNSPLHF.

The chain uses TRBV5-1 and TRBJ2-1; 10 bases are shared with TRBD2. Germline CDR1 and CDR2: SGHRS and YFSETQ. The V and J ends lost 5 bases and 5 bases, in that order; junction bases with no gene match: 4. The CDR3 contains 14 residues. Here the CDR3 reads CASRDLAGDNEQFF. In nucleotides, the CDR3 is TGCGCCAGCAGGGACCTAGCGGGAGACAATGAGCAGTTCTTC.

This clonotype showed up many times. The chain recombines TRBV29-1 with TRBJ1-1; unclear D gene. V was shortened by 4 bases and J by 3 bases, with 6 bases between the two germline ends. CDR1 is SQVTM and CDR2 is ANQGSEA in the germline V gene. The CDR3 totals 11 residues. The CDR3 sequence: CSVAGYTEAFF. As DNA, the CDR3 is TGCAGCGTTGCGGGTTACACTGAAGCTTTCTTT.

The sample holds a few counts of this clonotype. CDR3 DNA sequence: TGCAGTGCTGGTGGGTTGGGGAAACTGTTTTTT. Amino acids: CSAGGLGKLFF. The chain carries TRBV20-1 and TRBJ1-4; D is ambiguous. The CDR3 is 11 residues long. Between the trimmed V and J ends, which lost 5 bases and 11 bases, there was a span of 12 bases. In germline, CDR1 is DFQATT, CDR2 SNEGSKA (reference sequence).

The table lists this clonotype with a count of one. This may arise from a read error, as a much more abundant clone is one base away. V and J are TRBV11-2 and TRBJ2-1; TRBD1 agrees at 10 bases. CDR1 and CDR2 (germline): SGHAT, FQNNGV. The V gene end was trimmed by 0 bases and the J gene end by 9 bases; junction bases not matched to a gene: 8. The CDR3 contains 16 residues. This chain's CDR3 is CASSLEGTGDNIEQFF. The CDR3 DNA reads TGTGCCAGCAGCTTAGAAGGGACAGGGGATAACATTGAGCAGTTCTTC.

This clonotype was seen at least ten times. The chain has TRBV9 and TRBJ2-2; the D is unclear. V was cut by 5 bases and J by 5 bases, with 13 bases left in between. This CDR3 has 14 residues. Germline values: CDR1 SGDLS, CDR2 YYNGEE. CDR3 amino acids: CASRTELSTGELFF. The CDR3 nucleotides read TGTGCCAGCAGGACCGAACTCTCTACCGGGGAGCTGTTTTTT.

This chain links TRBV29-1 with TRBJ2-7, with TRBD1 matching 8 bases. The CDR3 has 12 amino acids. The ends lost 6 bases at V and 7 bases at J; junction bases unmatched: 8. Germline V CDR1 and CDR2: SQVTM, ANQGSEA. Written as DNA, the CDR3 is TGCAGCGTACGAACAGGGGGTAAGGAGCAGTACTTC. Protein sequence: CSVRTGGKEQYF.

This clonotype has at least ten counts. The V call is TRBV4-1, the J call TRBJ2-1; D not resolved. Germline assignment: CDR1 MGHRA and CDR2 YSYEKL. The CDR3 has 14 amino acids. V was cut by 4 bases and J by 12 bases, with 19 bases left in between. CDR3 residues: CASSPGLDKGGQFF. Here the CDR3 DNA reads TGCGCCAGCAGCCCCGGCCTAGATAAGGGCGGGCAGTTCTTC.

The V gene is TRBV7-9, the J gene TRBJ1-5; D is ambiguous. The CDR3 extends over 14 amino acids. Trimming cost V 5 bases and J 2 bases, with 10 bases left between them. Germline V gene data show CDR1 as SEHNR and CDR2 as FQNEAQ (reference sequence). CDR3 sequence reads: CASSPHTGNQPQHF. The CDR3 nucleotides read TGTGCCAGCAGCCCACACACAGGCAATCAGCCCCAGCATTTT.

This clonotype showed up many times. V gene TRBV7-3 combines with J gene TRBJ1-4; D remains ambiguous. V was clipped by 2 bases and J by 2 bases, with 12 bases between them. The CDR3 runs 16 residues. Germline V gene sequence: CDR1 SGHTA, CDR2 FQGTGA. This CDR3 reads CASSLGPVGTNEKLFF. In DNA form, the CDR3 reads TGTGCCAGCAGCTTAGGGCCGGTCGGGACTAATGAAAAACTGTTTTTT.

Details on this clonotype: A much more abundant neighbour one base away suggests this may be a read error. The CDR3 coding sequence is TGTGTCAGCAGCCCCTGGTCGGGACAGATCTACGAGCAGTACTTC. Translation gives CVSSPWSGQIYEQYF. The V and J genes are TRBV14 and TRBJ2-7; 7 bases are a match to TRBD1. This CDR3 has 15 residues. Germline V CDR1 and CDR2: SGHDN, FVKESK.

The CDR3 protein is CASSLMVAGHKNIQYF. The CDR3 coding sequence is TGTGCCAGCAGTTTGATGGTAGCTGGGCACAAAAACATTCAGTACTTC. This chain links TRBV28 with TRBJ2-4, with D uncertain. Germline V gene sequence: CDR1 MDHEN, CDR2 SYDVKM. V was trimmed by 3 bases and J by 3 bases, leaving 15 bases between them. The CDR3 is 16 residues long.

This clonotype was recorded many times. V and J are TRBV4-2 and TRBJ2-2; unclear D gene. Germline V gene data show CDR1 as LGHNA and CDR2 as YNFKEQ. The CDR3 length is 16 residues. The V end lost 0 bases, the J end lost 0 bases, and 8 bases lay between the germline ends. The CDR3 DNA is TGTGCCAGCAGCCAAGATCCAAGTCCGAACACCGGGGAGCTGTTTTTT. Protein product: CASSQDPSPNTGELFF.

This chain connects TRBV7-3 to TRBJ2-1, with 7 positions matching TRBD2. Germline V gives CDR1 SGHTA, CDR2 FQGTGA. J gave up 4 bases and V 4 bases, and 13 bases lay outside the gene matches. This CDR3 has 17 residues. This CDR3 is CASSSPRAQRDYNEQFF. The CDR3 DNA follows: TGTGCCAGCAGCTCCCCCCGCGCCCAGCGGGATTACAATGAGCAGTTCTTC.

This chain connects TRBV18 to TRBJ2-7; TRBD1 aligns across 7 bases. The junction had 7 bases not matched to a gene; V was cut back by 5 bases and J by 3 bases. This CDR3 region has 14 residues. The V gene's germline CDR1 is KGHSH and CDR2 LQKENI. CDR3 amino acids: CASSGRDSGYEQYF. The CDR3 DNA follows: TGTGCCAGCTCAGGCCGGGACAGCGGCTACGAGCAGTACTTC.

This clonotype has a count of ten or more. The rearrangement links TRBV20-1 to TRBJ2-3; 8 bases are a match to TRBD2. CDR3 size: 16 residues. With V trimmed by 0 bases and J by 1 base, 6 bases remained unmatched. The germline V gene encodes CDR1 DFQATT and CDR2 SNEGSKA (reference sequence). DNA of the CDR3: TGCAGTGCTAGAGATATCGGGCGGGGGGGCACAGATACGCAGTATTTT. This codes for CSARDIGRGGTDTQYF.

The CDR3 protein is CASSMVVTF. The DNA for the CDR3 is TGTGCCAGCAGCATGGTCGTCACCTTC. J is TRBJ1-2 and V is TRBV21-1. TRBV21-1 is marked as a pseudogene. The CDR3 contains 9 residues.

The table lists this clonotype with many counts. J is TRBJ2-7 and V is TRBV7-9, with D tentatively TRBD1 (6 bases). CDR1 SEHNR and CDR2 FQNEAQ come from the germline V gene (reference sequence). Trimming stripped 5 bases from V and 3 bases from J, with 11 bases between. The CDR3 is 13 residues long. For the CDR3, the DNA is TGTGCCAGCAGCGATGACAGGTTCTACGAGCAGTACTTC. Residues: CASSDDRFYEQYF. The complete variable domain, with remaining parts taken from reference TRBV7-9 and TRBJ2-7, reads DTGVSQNPRHKITKRGQNVTFRCDPISEHNRLYWYRQTLGQGPEFLTYFQNEAQLEKSRLLSDRFSAERPKGSFSTLEIQRTEQGDSAMYLCASSDDRFYEQYFGPGTRLTVT.